One and the same sample provided the 2 T cell receptor beta chains below, sequenced in a study of response to subunit inactivated influenza vaccine. TCRdb fed the RT-PCR reads into MiXCR, producing one record per CDR3 protein. The repertoire holds around 580,000 distinct CDR3 sequences, with over 9.5% as singletons. This specimen consisted of PBMCs from blood, obtained on the day of vaccination. These TCRs come from a man aged 45 to 65 who received an inactivated influenza vaccine.

This clonotype was found many times. The chain carries TRBV5-1 and TRBJ1-1, with D maybe TRBD1 (5 bases). Trimming pared 1 base from V and 2 bases from J, leaving 9 bases between. The CDR3 totals 14 residues. Germline CDR1 reads SGHRS; CDR2 reads YFSETQ. CDR3 DNA: TGCGCCAGCAGCTTGCAGGGCCCCAACACTGAAGCTTTCTTT. Its protein product is CASSLQGPNTEAFF.

This clonotype was seen at least ten times. The chain is built from TRBV20-1 and TRBJ1-5, with a tentative D call TRBD1 (5 bases). The ends were cut back, 1 base at V and 0 bases at J, with 10 bases in the middle. This CDR3 is built from 15 residues. Germline assignment: CDR1 DFQATT and CDR2 SNEGSKA (reference sequence). In DNA, the CDR3 is TGCAGTGCTAGAGCGACAGCATATAGCAATCAGCCCCAGCATTTT. Its translation is CSARATAYSNQPQHF.